This T cell receptor (beta chain) was retrieved from a study of blood T cell repertoires in COVID-19. Study-wide context: Sources were T cells, B-cell-depleted T cells, or PBMCs; the material itself was cDNA or gDNA.

The CDR3 spans 11 residues. CDR1 is MDHEN, CDR2 SYDVKM, per germline. Trimming shortened V by 5 bases and J by 11 bases, and 11 bases separated the two germline ends. Under the authors' procedure: For nucleated cells, counts were estimated from reference gene primer amplification. Assay used: immunoSEQ multiplex PCR; TCRdb lists only in-frame clones, some missing. The DNA was the basis for D and trimming; V, J and clone size are from that table. The repertoire holds some 97,000 clones, 85% seen once, with roughly 13% in the top ten. This receptor was taken from a man aged 50 to 59 with active or convalescent COVID-19. Sequenced sample: peripheral blood. V is TRBV28 and J is TRBJ2-3, with D perhaps matching TRBD2 (6 bases). The CDR3 loop reads CASSGVEGQYF. The CDR3 DNA is TGTGCCAGCAGTGGCGTGGAGGGGCAGTATTTT.